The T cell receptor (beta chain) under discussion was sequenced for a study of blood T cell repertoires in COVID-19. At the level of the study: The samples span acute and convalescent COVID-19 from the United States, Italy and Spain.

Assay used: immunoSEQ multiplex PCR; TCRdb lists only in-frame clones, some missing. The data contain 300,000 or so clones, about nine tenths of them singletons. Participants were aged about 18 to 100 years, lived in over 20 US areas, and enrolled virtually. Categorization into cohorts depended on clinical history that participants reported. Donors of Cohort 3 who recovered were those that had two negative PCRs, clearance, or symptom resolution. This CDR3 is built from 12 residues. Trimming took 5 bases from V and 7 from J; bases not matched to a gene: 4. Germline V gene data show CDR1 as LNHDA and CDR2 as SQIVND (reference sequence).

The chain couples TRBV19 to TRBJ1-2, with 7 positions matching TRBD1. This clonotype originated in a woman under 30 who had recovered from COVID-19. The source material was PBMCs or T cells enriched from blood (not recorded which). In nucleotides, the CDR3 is TGTGCCAGTAGTCTTACAGGGGCTGGCTACACCTTC. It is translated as CASSLTGAGYTF. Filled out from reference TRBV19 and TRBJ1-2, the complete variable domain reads DGGITQSPKYLFRKEGQNVTLSCEQNLNHDAMYWYRQDPGQGLRLIYYSQIVNDFQKGDIAEGYSVSREKKESFPLTVTSAQKNPTAFYLCASSLTGAGYTFGSGTRLTVV.